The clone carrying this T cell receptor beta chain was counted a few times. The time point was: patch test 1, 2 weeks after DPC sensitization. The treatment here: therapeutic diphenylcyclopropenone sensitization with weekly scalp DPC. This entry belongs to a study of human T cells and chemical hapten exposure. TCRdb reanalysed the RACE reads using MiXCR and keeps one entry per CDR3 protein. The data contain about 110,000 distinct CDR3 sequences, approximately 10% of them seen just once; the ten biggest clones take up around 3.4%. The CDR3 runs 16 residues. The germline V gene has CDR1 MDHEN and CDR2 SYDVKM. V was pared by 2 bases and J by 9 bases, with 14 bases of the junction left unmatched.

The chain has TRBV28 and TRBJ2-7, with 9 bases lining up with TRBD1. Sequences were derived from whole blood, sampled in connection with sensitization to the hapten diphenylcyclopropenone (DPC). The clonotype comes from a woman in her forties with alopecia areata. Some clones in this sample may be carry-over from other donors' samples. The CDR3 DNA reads TGTGCCAGCAGTTTACCCCCCGACAGGGGGAAGCGCCTGCAGTACTTC. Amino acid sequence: CASSLPPDRGKRLQYF.